This T cell receptor beta chain stems from a study of T cell changes during pregnancy in multiple sclerosis (dated by TCRdb to about 2019). Notes on the research overall: Changes in the T cell repertoire over the course of pregnancy were examined in this study in women with multiple sclerosis.

A word on this clone: The specificity of this receptor is unknown. No base quality information exists; no much larger clone differs at one position.

V is reduced by 2 bases and J by 3 bases, leaving a spacing of 8 bases between them. Based on the germline V gene, the CDR1 and CDR2 sequences are SGHDN and FVKESK. The CDR3 covers 13 residues, taking in both the cysteine and the phenylalanine. Of the read, only the CDR3 DNA is kept; its 39 bases are in frame from base 1. Libraries were made using the immunoSEQ multiplex PCR assay. TCRdb re-hosts the immuneACCESS table, in-frame sequences only. Its copies lack some clones; in the studies checked, an unresolved V gene accounts for under half of them, and the cause for the rest is not known. This sample comprises 70,000 to 95,000 clones, 90% to 95% of them detected only once. The ten largest account for about 3.9% of the sample.

The origin of this receptor is a female donor with multiple sclerosis, enrolled in a pregnancy study. Sequenced material: peripheral blood, taken in the first trimester of pregnancy. The V and J genes are TRBV14 and TRBJ2-7, with no reliable assignment of the D segment. The base sequence is TGTGCCAGCAGCCAACGCAGATACTACGAGCAGTACTTC. Translated, it gives CASSQRRYYEQYF.